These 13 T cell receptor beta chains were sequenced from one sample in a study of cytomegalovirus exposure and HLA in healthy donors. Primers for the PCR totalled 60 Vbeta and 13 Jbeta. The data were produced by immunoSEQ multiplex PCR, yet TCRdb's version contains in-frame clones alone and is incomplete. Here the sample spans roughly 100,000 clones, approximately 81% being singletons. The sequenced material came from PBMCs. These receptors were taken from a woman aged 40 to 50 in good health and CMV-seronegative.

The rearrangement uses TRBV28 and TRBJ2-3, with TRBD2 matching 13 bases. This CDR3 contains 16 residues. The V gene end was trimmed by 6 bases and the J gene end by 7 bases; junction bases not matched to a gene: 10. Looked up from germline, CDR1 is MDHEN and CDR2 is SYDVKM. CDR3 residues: CASSPQGLAGINTQYF. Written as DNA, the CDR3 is TGTGCCAGCAGCCCTCAGGGACTAGCGGGGATCAATACGCAGTATTTT.

CDR3 in DNA: TGTGCCAGTAGTCCTCCACGAATCCTAGCGCGTCCTGACGATACGCAGTATTTT. This codes for CASSPPRILARPDDTQYF. This chain connects TRBV19 to TRBJ2-3; a possible D gene is TRBD2 (6 bases). The CDR3 covers 18 residues. The germline CDR1 and CDR2 sequences are LNHDA and SQIVND (reference sequence). Trimming shortened V by 5 bases and J by 6 bases, and 27 bases separated the two germline ends.

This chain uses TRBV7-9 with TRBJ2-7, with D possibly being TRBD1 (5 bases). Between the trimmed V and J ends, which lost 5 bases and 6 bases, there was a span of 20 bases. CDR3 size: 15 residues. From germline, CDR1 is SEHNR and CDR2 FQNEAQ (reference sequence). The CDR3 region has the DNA TGTGCCAGCAGCCCCTGGGGAAGGGGAATTCTCGAGCAGTACTTC. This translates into CASSPWGRGILEQYF.

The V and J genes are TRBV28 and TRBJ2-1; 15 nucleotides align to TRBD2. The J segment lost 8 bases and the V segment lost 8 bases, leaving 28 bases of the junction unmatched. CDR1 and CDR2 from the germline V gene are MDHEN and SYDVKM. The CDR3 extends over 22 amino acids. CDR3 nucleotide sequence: TGTGCCAGCTATTCATATCCCCTCTGGACTAGCGGGAGGGCCCGGGGTAGAGATGAGCAGTTCTTC. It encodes CASYSYPLWTSGRARGRDEQFF. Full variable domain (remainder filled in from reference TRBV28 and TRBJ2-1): DVKVTQSSRYLVKRTGEKVFLECVQDMDHENMFWYRQDPGLGLRLIYFSYDVKMKEKGDIPEGYSVSREKKERFSLILESASTNQTSMYLCASYSYPLWTSGRARGRDEQFFGPGTRLTVL.

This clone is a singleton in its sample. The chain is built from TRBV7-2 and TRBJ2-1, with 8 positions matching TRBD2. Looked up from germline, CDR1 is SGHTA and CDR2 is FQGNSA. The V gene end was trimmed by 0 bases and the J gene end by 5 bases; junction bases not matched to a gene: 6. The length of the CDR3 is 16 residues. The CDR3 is CASSLAASGPHNEQFF. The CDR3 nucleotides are TGTGCCAGCAGCTTAGCAGCTAGCGGGCCGCACAATGAGCAGTTCTTC.

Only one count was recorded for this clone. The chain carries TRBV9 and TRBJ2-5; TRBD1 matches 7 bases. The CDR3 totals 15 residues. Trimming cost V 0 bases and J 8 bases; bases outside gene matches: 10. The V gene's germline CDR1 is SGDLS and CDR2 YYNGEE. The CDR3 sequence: CASSVERVSGGTQYF. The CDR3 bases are TGTGCCAGCAGCGTAGAGCGTGTTTCAGGGGGAACCCAGTACTTC.

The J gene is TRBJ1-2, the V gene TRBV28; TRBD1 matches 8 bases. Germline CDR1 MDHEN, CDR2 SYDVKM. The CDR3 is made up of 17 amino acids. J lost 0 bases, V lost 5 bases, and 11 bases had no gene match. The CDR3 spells CASSIALGQGANYGYTF. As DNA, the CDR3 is TGTGCCAGCAGTATTGCACTCGGACAGGGAGCTAACTATGGCTACACCTTC.

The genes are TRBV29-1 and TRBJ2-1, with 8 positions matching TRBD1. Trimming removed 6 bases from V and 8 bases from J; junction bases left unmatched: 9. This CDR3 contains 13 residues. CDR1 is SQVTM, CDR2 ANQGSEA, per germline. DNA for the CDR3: TGCAGCGTGGAGGACAGGGCGAGGTATGAGCAGTTCTTC. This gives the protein CSVEDRARYEQFF.

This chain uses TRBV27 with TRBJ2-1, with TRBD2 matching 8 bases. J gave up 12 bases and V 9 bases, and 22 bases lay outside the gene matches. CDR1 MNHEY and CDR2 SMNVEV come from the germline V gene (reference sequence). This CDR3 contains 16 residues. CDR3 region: CASSRASGGINSVQFF. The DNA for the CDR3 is TGTGCCAGTAGTCGGGCCTCGGGGGGGATTAACAGTGTGCAGTTCTTC.

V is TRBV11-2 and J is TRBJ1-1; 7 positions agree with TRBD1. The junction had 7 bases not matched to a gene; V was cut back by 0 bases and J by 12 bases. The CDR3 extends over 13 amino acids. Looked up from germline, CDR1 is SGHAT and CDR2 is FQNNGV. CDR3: CASSLDNRGSTFF. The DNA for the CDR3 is TGTGCCAGCAGCTTAGATAACAGGGGCTCAACTTTCTTT.

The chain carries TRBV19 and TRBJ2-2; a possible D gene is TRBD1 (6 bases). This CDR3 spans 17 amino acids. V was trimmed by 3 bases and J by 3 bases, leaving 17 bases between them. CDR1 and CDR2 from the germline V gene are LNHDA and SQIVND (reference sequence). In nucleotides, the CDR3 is TGTGCCAGTAGTATCTACCATGGGGACAAATACACCGGGGAGCTGTTTTTT. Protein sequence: CASSIYHGDKYTGELFF.

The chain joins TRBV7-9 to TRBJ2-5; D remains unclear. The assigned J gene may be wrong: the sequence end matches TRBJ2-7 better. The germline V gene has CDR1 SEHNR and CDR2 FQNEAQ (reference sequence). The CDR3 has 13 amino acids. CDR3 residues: CASSLALFYEQYF. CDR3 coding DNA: TGTGCCAGCAGCTTAGCTTTGTTCTACGAGCAGTACTTC.

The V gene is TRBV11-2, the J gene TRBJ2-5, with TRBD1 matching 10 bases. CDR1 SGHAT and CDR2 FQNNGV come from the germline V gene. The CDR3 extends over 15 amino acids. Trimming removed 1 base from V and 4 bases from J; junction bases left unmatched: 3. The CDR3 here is CASSLGQGAGETQYF. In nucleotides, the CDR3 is TGTGCCAGCAGCTTAGGACAGGGGGCTGGAGAGACCCAGTACTTC.